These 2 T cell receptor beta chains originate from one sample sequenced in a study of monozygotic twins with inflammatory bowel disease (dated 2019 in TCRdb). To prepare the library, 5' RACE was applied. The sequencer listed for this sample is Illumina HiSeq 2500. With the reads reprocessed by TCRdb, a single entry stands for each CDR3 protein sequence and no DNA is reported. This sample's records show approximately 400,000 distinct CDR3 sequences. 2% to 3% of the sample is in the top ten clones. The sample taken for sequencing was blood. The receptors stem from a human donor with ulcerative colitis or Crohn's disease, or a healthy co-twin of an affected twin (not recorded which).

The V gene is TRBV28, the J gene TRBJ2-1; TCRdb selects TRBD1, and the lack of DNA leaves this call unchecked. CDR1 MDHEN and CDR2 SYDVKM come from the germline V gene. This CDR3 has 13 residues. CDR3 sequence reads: CASRGESPNEQFF.

The CDR3: CATRGQGLGEAFF. The chain uses TRBV24-1 and TRBJ1-1; the TRBD1 assignment by TCRdb is unverifiable without DNA. CDR1 is KGHDR, CDR2 SFDVKD, per germline. The CDR3 spans 13 residues.